This T cell receptor (beta chain) was captured by sequencing in a study of OX40 agonist ivuxolimab in advanced cancers. Germline V CDR1 and CDR2: SGHTA, FQGNSA. The CDR3 loop spans 15 amino acids. Trimming took off 4 bases at V and 3 bases at J, with 13 bases between the two ends. Assay: immunoSEQ multiplex PCR; the TCRdb copy retains only in-frame clones and omits some. Seen here are roughly 80,000 clones, around 86% observed once, and the top ten hold about 0.32%. J is TRBJ2-4 and V is TRBV7-2; perhaps TRBD1 as D (7 bases). This receptor was obtained from an adult with an advanced solid tumor such as melanoma, head and neck, liver or kidney cancer. Source: CD4+ or CD8+ T cells sorted from blood, taken in a trial of the OX40 agonist ivuxolimab. The CDR3 DNA follows: TGTGCCAGCAGCTCACAGGGGACTTTCAAAAACATTCAGTACTTC. It translates to CASSSQGTFKNIQYF.